These 17 T cell receptor beta chains originate from one sample sequenced in a study of T-cell reconstitution after alpha-beta-depleted transplantation in children. Preparation of the TCRbeta library used unique molecular identifiers. TCRdb processed the PCR reads anew with MiXCR; each CDR3 protein has one entry. The table has 98,000 or so distinct CDR3 sequences, under 25% seen once. Sequencing was performed on PBMCs, taken before TCRalphabeta/CD19-depleted stem cell transplant. These receptors were collected from a boy younger than 10 with acute lymphoblastic leukemia, due to receive a stem cell transplant.

The chain couples TRBV12-3 or TRBV12-4 to TRBJ2-5; D unclear. This CDR3 is 15 amino acids long. The V end lost 3 bases, the J end lost 2 bases, and 13 bases lay between the germline ends. CDR3 sequence: CASSFGGLNQETQYF. The CDR3 region has the DNA TGTGCCAGCAGTTTTGGCGGTCTAAATCAAGAGACCCAGTACTTC.

The rearrangement joins TRBV24-1 to TRBJ2-7, with 7 positions matching TRBD1. The CDR3 contains 13 residues. Germline CDR1 reads KGHDR; CDR2 reads SFDVKD. V gave up 7 bases and J gave up 5 bases; unmatched junction bases: 7. The CDR3 reads CATSQGGFDEQYF. The CDR3 DNA is TGTGCCACCAGCCAAGGGGGCTTCGACGAGCAGTACTTC.

In its sample, this clonotype was seen many times. The chain links TRBV20-1 to TRBJ2-3; D gene ambiguous. This CDR3 spans 10 amino acids. Germline V gene sequence: CDR1 DFQATT, CDR2 SNEGSKA (reference sequence). V shed 4 bases and J shed 4 bases, with 3 bases lying between them. The CDR3 DNA reads TGCAGTGCTATGCCAGATACGCAGTATTTT. Protein sequence: CSAMPDTQYF.

The V call is TRBV7-9, the J call TRBJ2-1, with TRBD2 identical over 8 bases. Germline CDR1 SEHNR, CDR2 FQNEAQ (reference sequence). The CDR3 sequence is 17 residues long. The V and J ends lost 1 base and 4 bases, in that order; junction bases with no gene match: 9. CDR3 sequence: CASSLVPSGSRYNEQFF. In DNA, the CDR3 is TGTGCCAGCAGCTTAGTTCCCAGCGGGAGTCGGTACAATGAGCAGTTCTTC.

This clonotype was counted between two and nine times. The rearrangement uses TRBV20-1 and TRBJ2-7, with D tentatively TRBD2 (6 bases). Trimming cost V 6 bases and J 0 bases, with 12 bases left between them. The germline gives CDR1 DFQATT, CDR2 SNEGSKA (reference sequence). The length of the CDR3 is 13 residues. CDR3: CSAYGGASYEQYF. The CDR3, as DNA: TGCAGTGCGTACGGAGGGGCCTCCTACGAGCAGTACTTC.

The chain uses TRBV20-1 and TRBJ2-1; TRBD2 is a possible D gene (5 bases). V lost 6 bases and J 6 bases, leaving 18 bases between the germline ends. The CDR3 extends over 14 amino acids. Germline V gives CDR1 DFQATT, CDR2 SNEGSKA (reference sequence). The CDR3 sequence: CSARASKALNEQFF. CDR3 coding DNA: TGCAGTGCAAGGGCTAGCAAAGCCCTCAATGAGCAGTTCTTC.

Remarks on this clonotype: Because the CDR3 is missing its conserved closing phenylalanine or tryptophan, this is likely a read error. The chain combines TRBV5-1 with TRBJ2-1; TRBD2 might be the D (6 bases). This CDR3 region has 17 residues. The V and J ends lost 3 bases and 8 bases respectively, with 24 bases between them. Germline CDR1 reads SGHRS; CDR2 reads YFSETQ. For the CDR3, the DNA is TGCGCCAGCAGCTCGACAGTGGGTCGGAGGGGCGGCGATGAGCAGTTCATC. Protein product: CASSSTVGRRGGDEQFI.

This chain uses TRBV20-1 with TRBJ2-1; D is possibly TRBD2 (6 bases). This CDR3 has 12 residues. The V end lost 6 bases, the J end lost 4 bases, and 10 bases lay between the germline ends. Germline CDR1 and CDR2: DFQATT and SNEGSKA (reference sequence). The CDR3 DNA follows: TGCAGTGCATGGCGGGGATACAATGAGCAGTTCTTC. Translated: CSAWRGYNEQFF.

The chain links TRBV10-2 to TRBJ2-7, with 9 bases matching TRBD2. J gave up 3 bases and V 7 bases, and 4 bases lay outside the gene matches. Germline CDR1 and CDR2: WSHSY and SAAADI. CDR3 length: 13 residues. This CDR3 reads CASTLLAGYEQYF. CDR3 in DNA: TGCGCCAGCACCCTACTAGCGGGCTACGAGCAGTACTTC.

In DNA form, the CDR3 reads TGCAGTGCTAGTCTAGCGGGGCACGACAATGAGCAGTTCTTC. Its translation is CSASLAGHDNEQFF. The chain carries TRBV20-1 and TRBJ2-1, with 9 bases lining up with TRBD2. The CDR3 spans 14 residues. Per the germline V gene, CDR1 is DFQATT and CDR2 is SNEGSKA (reference sequence). V was pared by 3 bases and J by 5 bases, with 5 bases of the junction left unmatched.

This clonotype was seen more than once but under ten times. J is TRBJ2-5 and V is TRBV28; the D gene is possibly TRBD1 (7 bases). CDR1 and CDR2 from the germline V gene are MDHEN and SYDVKM. CDR3 length equals 16 residues. The germline V and J ends were trimmed by 6 bases and 2 bases, with 19 bases remaining between them. CDR3 amino acids: CASRGGAGSGQETQYF. CDR3 sequence (DNA): TGTGCCAGCAGAGGGGGCGCGGGTAGCGGTCAAGAGACCCAGTACTTC.

The chain has TRBV18 and TRBJ2-7; maybe TRBD2 (5 bases). Trimming stripped 6 bases from V and 0 bases from J, with 15 bases between. Germline CDR1 and CDR2: KGHSH and LQKENI. The CDR3 has 15 residues. The CDR3 sequence is CASSPSSDLSYEQYF. For the CDR3, the DNA is TGTGCCAGCTCCCCGAGTAGCGATCTCTCCTACGAGCAGTACTTC. Full variable domain (remainder filled in from reference TRBV18 and TRBJ2-7): NAGVMQNPRHLVRRRGQEARLRCSPMKGHSHVYWYRQLPEEGLKFMVYLQKENIIDESGMPKERFSAEFPKEGPSILRIQQVVRGDSAAYFCASSPSSDLSYEQYFGPGTRLTVT.

The chain combines TRBV28 with TRBJ2-7; tentatively, D is TRBD1 or TRBD2 (5 bases each). CDR3 length: 12 residues. Between the trimmed V and J ends, which lost 8 bases and 7 bases, there was a span of 15 bases. Germline V CDR1 and CDR2: MDHEN, SYDVKM. The CDR3 loop is CASGDLVGEQYF. The CDR3 nucleotides are TGTGCCAGCGGGGACCTCGTGGGGGAGCAGTACTTC.

This clonotype was observed a handful of times. The V call is TRBV28, the J call TRBJ2-6; 9 bases are a match to TRBD2. The germline V gene encodes CDR1 MDHEN and CDR2 SYDVKM. This CDR3 has 19 residues. Unmatched junction bases numbered 10, after V lost 4 bases and J lost 0 bases. CDR3 DNA: TGTGCCAGCAGTTCCCCCTCCCTAGCGGGAATCTCTGGGGCCAACGTCCTGACTTTC. Encoded protein: CASSSPSLAGISGANVLTF.

This clonotype was counted a few times. The V and J genes are TRBV15 and TRBJ2-1, with D hard to call. Trimming left V 4 bases short and J 4 bases short, with 5 bases between. Per the germline V gene, CDR1 is LNHNV and CDR2 is YYDKDF (reference sequence). The CDR3 contains 12 residues. This chain's CDR3 is CATSTRYNEQFF. CDR3 nucleotide sequence: TGTGCCACCAGCACACGATACAATGAGCAGTTCTTC.

In this sample, this clonotype turned up a few times. This chain joins TRBV10-3 and TRBJ2-3, with 9 positions matching TRBD2. Germline V gene data show CDR1 as ENHRY and CDR2 as SYGVKD. CDR3 length equals 15 residues. Trimming took 5 bases from V and 1 from J; bases not matched to a gene: 4. The CDR3 region is CAISWTSAGTDTQYF. In DNA, the CDR3 is TGTGCCATCAGTTGGACTAGCGCTGGCACAGATACGCAGTATTTT.

The chain couples TRBV12-3 or TRBV12-4 to TRBJ2-3; D call uncertain. This CDR3 is built from 15 residues. The V end lost 5 bases, the J end lost 0 bases, and 12 bases lay between the germline ends. CDR3 in DNA: TGTGCCAGCAGTCTAGACGAGGCCAGCACAGATACGCAGTATTTT. Translation: CASSLDEASTDTQYF.